Following are 24 T cell receptor beta chains from one sample sequenced in a study of CD8+ T cells in alopecia areata. Sequencing templates came from extracted RNA that was reverse transcribed into cDNA. Sequenced by immunoSEQ multiplex PCR; TCRdb stores in-frame clones only, minus some. The data show 110,000 to 150,000 clones, about 47% seen once. The starting material was CD4+ T cells sorted from blood, obtained at week 0. The receptor set was obtained from a human donor with alopecia areata.

This chain's CDR3 is CASSSRSNTEAFF. The CDR3 DNA reads TGTGCCAGCAGCTCCAGATCGAACACTGAAGCTTTCTTT. This rearrangement joins TRBV11-3 to TRBJ1-1; D gene unclear. CDR3 length: 13 residues. Trimming stripped 4 bases from V and 1 base from J, with 7 bases between. Germline V CDR1 and CDR2: SGHNT, YENEEA.

The genes are TRBV9 and TRBJ2-2; 8 nucleotides align to TRBD1. Per the germline V gene, CDR1 is SGDLS and CDR2 is YYNGEE. The V segment lost 5 bases and the J segment 4 bases; nucleotides outside the gene matches: 7. The CDR3 length is 15 residues. The CDR3 DNA reads as TGTGCCAGCAGTGCAGGGGGCTCGAGCACCGGGGAGCTGTTTTTT. It translates to CASSAGGSSTGELFF.

The chain combines TRBV7-8 with TRBJ1-3, with D possibly matching TRBD1 (5 bases). V gave up 7 bases and J gave up 2 bases, with 15 bases separating them. Germline V gene data show CDR1 as SGHVS and CDR2 as FQNEAQ. The CDR3 is 15 amino acids. CDR3 coding DNA: TGTGCCAGCACCCGGACATCAGGACCTGGAAACACCATATATTTT. Its translation is CASTRTSGPGNTIYF.

The J gene is TRBJ2-1, the V gene TRBV4-2; 8 nucleotides match TRBD2. This CDR3 comprises 15 residues. Germline lookup yields CDR1 LGHNA and CDR2 YNFKEQ. The V segment lost 3 bases and the J segment 7 bases; nucleotides outside the gene matches: 8. The CDR3 DNA reads as TGTGCCAGCAGCCACCTAGCGGGCCCCGTGAATGAGCAGTTCTTC. It is translated as CASSHLAGPVNEQFF.

This chain links TRBV29-1 with TRBJ1-4; D perhaps matches TRBD1 (5 bases). The CDR3 sequence is 13 residues long. V shed 7 bases and J shed 10 bases, with 19 bases lying between them. Germline V gene data show CDR1 as SQVTM and CDR2 as ANQGSEA. As DNA, the CDR3 is TGCAGCGGACGGTGGCAGGGTCAGGGAAAACTGTTTTTT. Its translation: CSGRWQGQGKLFF.

Here the CDR3 DNA reads TGTGCCTGTCAGGGGCCGACAGCTAACTATGGCTACACCTTC. It translates to CACQGPTANYGYTF. The V gene is TRBV30, the J gene TRBJ1-2; possible D gene TRBD1, 6 bases. This CDR3 contains 14 residues. V lost 6 bases and J lost 0, with 14 bases in between. Germline V CDR1 and CDR2: GTSNPN, SVGIG (reference sequence).

J is TRBJ1-1 and V is TRBV12-5; no firm D call. CDR3 size: 13 residues. CDR1 and CDR2 (germline): LGHNT, FRNRAP. The ends were cut back, 1 base at V and 4 bases at J, with 7 bases in the middle. CDR3 nucleotides: TGTGCTAGTGGTTTGGAAGGAGGCACTGAAGCTTTCTTT. Amino acids: CASGLEGGTEAFF.

The table lists this clone with a few counts. The CDR3 is CAWRGQGAAGTAYEQYF. CDR3 nucleotides: TGTGCCTGGAGGGGACAGGGGGCCGCGGGGACCGCCTACGAGCAGTACTTC. This chain uses TRBV30 with TRBJ2-7; 12 bases align to TRBD1. The CDR3 is 17 residues long. V lost 3 bases, J lost 2 bases, and 11 bases stayed unmatched. Germline-derived CDR1 and CDR2 are GTSNPN and SVGIG (reference sequence).

The gene calls are TRBV15 and TRBJ2-1; no clear D gene. Trimming removed 0 bases at V and 8 bases at J, with 11 bases between. Germline V CDR1 and CDR2: LNHNV, YYDKDF (reference sequence). This CDR3 comprises 14 residues. In nucleotides, the CDR3 is TGTGCCACCAGCAGAGATCACAAGGGCGATGAGCAGTTCTTC. The encoded protein is CATSRDHKGDEQFF. Full variable domain (rest looked up from reference TRBV15 and TRBJ2-1): DAMVIQNPRYQVTQFGKPVTLSCSQTLNHNVMYWYQQKSSQAPKLLFHYYDKDFNNEADTPDNFQSRRPNTSFCFLDIRSPGLGDTAMYLCATSRDHKGDEQFFGPGTRLTVL.

The chain uses TRBV30 and TRBJ2-1; a possible D gene is TRBD2 (5 bases). The CDR3 has 12 residues. The germline V gene has CDR1 GTSNPN and CDR2 SVGIG (reference sequence). V dropped 3 bases and J dropped 7 bases, with 10 bases sitting between them. In DNA form, the CDR3 reads TGTGCCTGGAGCGGGGATTGGAATGAGCAGTTCTTC. Encoded protein: CAWSGDWNEQFF.

The chain combines TRBV30 with TRBJ2-7; tentative D call: TRBD2 (5 bases). Germline V gene data show CDR1 as GTSNPN and CDR2 as SVGIG (reference sequence). Trimming took off 7 bases at V and 3 bases at J, with 25 bases between the two ends. The CDR3 is made up of 16 amino acids. CDR3 amino acids: CAYSPSVGGGIYEQYF. CDR3 coding DNA: TGTGCCTATTCCCCCTCCGTCGGAGGTGGGATCTACGAGCAGTACTTC.

The chain carries TRBV4-1 and TRBJ1-2; D uncertain. Germline loops: CDR1 MGHRA, CDR2 YSYEKL. V lost 1 base to trimming and J lost 3 bases, with 12 bases between them. This CDR3 region has 15 residues. The CDR3 loop is CASSQVGRNDYGYTF. The CDR3 DNA is TGCGCCAGCAGCCAAGTAGGACGAAACGACTATGGCTACACCTTC.

This sequence joins TRBV2 and TRBJ2-3; D is unresolved. This CDR3 has 14 residues. Trimming stripped 4 bases from V and 2 bases from J, with 10 bases between. Germline V gene sequence: CDR1 SNHLY, CDR2 FYNNEI. The CDR3 DNA reads as TGTGCCAGCAGTGCCGACCCTAACACAGATACGCAGTATTTT. This gives the protein CASSADPNTDTQYF.

As to this clone: Other DNA variants within this sample encode the same CDR3. The chain carries TRBV7-2 and TRBJ2-3; D not certain. Trimming pared 5 bases from V and 6 bases from J, leaving 6 bases between. Looked up from germline, CDR1 is SGHTA and CDR2 is FQGNSA. This CDR3 comprises 11 residues. The DNA for the CDR3 is TGTGCCAGCAGCCCCAGGGATACGCAGTATTTT. It codes for CASSPRDTQYF.

This clone was detected only a few times. This chain joins TRBV30 and TRBJ2-3, with a possible D match to TRBD2 (5 bases). CDR3 length equals 16 residues. V was pared by 2 bases and J by 9 bases, with 24 bases between. Germline CDR1 is GTSNPN and CDR2 is SVGIG (reference sequence). The CDR3, as DNA: TGTGCCTGGAGTCCATATTCCTCAGCCACCCGAGGGACGCAGTATTTT. It encodes CAWSPYSSATRGTQYF.

This chain joins TRBV29-1 and TRBJ2-3, with D possibly TRBD2 on 6 matching bases. V was pared by 5 bases and J by 0 bases, with 15 bases between. Germline V gene sequence: CDR1 SQVTM, CDR2 ANQGSEA. CDR3 length: 15 amino acids. CDR3 region: CSVLGRGSSTDTQYF. In DNA, the CDR3 is TGCAGCGTTCTTGGGCGGGGATCTAGCACAGATACGCAGTATTTT.

This sequence joins TRBV20-1 and TRBJ2-7; D is unclear. The CDR3 is 11 amino acids. The germline V gene encodes CDR1 DFQATT and CDR2 SNEGSKA (reference sequence). Trimming removed 3 bases from V and 1 base from J, with 4 bases in between. The CDR3 region is CSASRSYEQYF. Here the CDR3 DNA reads TGCAGTGCTAGCCGATCCTACGAGCAGTACTTC.

There are a few counts of this clone. This chain links TRBV10-3 with TRBJ1-5, with a possible D match to TRBD1 (5 bases). Germline V lookup: CDR1 ENHRY, CDR2 SYGVKD. V lost 6 bases, J lost 3 bases, and 9 bases lay in between. This CDR3 comprises 13 residues. Written as DNA, the CDR3 is TGTGCCATCAGCTGGGACGTCAATCAGCCCCAGCATTTT. This translates into CAISWDVNQPQHF.

This rearrangement joins TRBV19 to TRBJ1-5, with D unresolved. Germline CDR1 reads LNHDA; CDR2 reads SQIVND (reference sequence). The CDR3 sequence is 12 residues long. The V end was cut by 5 bases, the J end by 7 bases, with 9 bases between. The CDR3 sequence: CASSGGRQPQHF. The CDR3 DNA sequence: TGTGCCAGTAGTGGAGGGAGACAGCCCCAGCATTTT.

The V and J genes are TRBV27 and TRBJ2-5, with TRBD1 matching over 7 bases. V was pared by 0 bases and J by 4 bases, with 5 bases of the junction left unmatched. The CDR3 runs to 15 residues. Looked up from germline, CDR1 is MNHEY and CDR2 is SMNVEV (reference sequence). The DNA for the CDR3 is TGTGCCAGCAGTTTATCAGACAGGGTGAGAGAGACCCAGTACTTC. It encodes CASSLSDRVRETQYF.

This clone appeared a few times. This sequence joins TRBV7-2 and TRBJ2-4; maybe TRBD2 (5 bases). The length of the CDR3 is 16 residues. V was shortened by 2 bases and J by 0 bases, with 11 bases between the two germline ends. Germline CDR1 reads SGHTA; CDR2 reads FQGNSA. CDR3 loop: CASSLFRGLAKNIQYF. CDR3 DNA: TGTGCCAGCAGCTTATTCCGCGGGCTAGCCAAAAACATTCAGTACTTC.

The J gene is TRBJ2-7, the V gene TRBV29-1; TRBD2 matches 8 bases. The V gene's germline CDR1 is SQVTM and CDR2 ANQGSEA. Germline trimming cut 3 bases from V and 3 bases from J; bases unmatched to any gene: 4. The CDR3 totals 13 residues. CDR3 sequence reads: CSVELAGSYEQYF. CDR3 nucleotides: TGCAGCGTTGAGTTAGCGGGAAGCTACGAGCAGTACTTC.

V gene TRBV25-1 combines with J gene TRBJ2-2; 7 bases map to TRBD1. The germline V gene encodes CDR1 MGHDK and CDR2 SYGVNS. CDR3 size: 15 residues. Trimming took 4 bases from V and 3 from J; bases not matched to a gene: 5. The CDR3 region is CASSAGTAYTGELFF. CDR3 in DNA: TGTGCCAGCAGTGCGGGGACAGCGTACACCGGGGAGCTGTTTTTT.

The gene calls are TRBV4-1 and TRBJ2-5, with 9 bases fitting TRBD2. Unmatched junction bases numbered 3, after V lost 3 bases and J lost 4 bases. This CDR3 contains 14 residues. Germline CDR1 MGHRA, CDR2 YSYEKL. Written as DNA, the CDR3 is TGCGCCAGCAGCCACGATAGCGGGAGAGAGACCCAGTACTTC. It yields the protein CASSHDSGRETQYF.